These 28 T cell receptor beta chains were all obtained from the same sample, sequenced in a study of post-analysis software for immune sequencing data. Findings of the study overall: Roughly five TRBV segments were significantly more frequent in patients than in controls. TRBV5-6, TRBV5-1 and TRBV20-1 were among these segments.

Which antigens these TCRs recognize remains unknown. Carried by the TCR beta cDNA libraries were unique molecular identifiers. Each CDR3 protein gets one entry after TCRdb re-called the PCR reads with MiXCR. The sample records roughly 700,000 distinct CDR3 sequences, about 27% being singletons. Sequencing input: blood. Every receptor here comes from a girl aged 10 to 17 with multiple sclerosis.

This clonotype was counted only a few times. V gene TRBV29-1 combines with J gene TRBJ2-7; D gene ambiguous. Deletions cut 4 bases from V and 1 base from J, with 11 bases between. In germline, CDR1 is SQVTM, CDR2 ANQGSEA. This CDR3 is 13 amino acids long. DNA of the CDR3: TGCAGCGTTGCCAAAGGCCAGTCCTACGAGCAGTACTTC. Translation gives CSVAKGQSYEQYF.

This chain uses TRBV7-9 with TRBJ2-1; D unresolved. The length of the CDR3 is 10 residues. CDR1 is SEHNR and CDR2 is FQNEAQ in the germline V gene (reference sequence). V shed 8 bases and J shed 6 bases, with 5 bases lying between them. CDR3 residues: CASASNEQFF. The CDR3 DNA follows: TGTGCCAGCGCCTCCAATGAGCAGTTCTTC.

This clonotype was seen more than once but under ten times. CDR3: CASSPGTGATDTQYF. In DNA, the CDR3 is TGTGCCAGCAGCCCCGGGACAGGGGCAACAGATACGCAGTATTTT. This sequence joins TRBV27 and TRBJ2-3; the match to TRBD1 covers 10 bases. The CDR3 length is 15 residues. Germline V gives CDR1 MNHEY, CDR2 SMNVEV (reference sequence). V shed 6 bases, J shed 3 bases, and the junction held 6 bases outside the gene matches.

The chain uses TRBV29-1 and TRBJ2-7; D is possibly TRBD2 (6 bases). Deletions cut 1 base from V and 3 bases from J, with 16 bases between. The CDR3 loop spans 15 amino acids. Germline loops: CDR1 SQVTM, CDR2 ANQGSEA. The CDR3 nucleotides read TGCAGCGTTGAAGGTGACGGGGGAACGGACTACGAGCAGTACTTC. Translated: CSVEGDGGTDYEQYF.

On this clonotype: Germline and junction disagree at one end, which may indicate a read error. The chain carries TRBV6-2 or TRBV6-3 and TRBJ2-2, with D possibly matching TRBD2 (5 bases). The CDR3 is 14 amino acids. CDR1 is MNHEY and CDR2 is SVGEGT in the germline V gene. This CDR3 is CASSYPGEAGERFF. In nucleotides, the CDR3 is TGTGCCAGCAGTTACCCTGGAGAGGCCGGGGAGCGGTTTTTT.

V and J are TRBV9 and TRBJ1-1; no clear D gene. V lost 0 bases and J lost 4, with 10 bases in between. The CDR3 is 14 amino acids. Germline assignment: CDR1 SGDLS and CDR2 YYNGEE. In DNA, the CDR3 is TGTGCCAGCAGCGTAGGACCCGGCGGCACTGAAGCTTTCTTT. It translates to CASSVGPGGTEAFF. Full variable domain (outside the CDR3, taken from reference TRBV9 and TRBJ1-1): DSGVTQTPKHLITATGQRVTLRCSPRSGDLSVYWYQQSLDQGLQFLIQYYNGEERAKGNILERFSAQQFPDLHSELNLSSLELGDSALYFCASSVGPGGTEAFFGQGTRLTVV.

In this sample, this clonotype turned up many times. The CDR3 DNA reads TGTGCCAGCAGCTTAGATTGGGACACCTACGAGCAGTACTTC. Its translation is CASSLDWDTYEQYF. This chain uses TRBV7-2 with TRBJ2-7; TRBD1 is a possible D gene (6 bases). In germline, CDR1 is SGHTA, CDR2 FQGNSA. The CDR3 extends over 14 amino acids. The V end lost 1 base, the J end lost 2 bases, and 9 bases lay between the germline ends.

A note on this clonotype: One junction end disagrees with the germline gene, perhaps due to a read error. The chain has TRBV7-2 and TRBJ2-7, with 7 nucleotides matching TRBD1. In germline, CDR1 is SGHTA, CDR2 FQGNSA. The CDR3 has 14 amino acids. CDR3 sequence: CASSPRQGSAERYF. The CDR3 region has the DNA TGTGCCAGCAGCCCCAGACAGGGCAGTGCCGAGCGGTACTTC.

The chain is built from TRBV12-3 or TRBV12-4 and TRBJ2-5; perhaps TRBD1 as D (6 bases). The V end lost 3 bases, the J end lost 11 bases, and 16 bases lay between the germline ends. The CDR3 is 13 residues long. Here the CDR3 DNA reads TGTGCCAGCAGTTTCACAGGGTTCGGTGAGCAGTACTTC. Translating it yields CASSFTGFGEQYF.

This chain's CDR3 is CSAPNGGLGYTF. DNA for the CDR3: TGCAGTGCCCCCAACGGGGGACTTGGCTACACCTTC. The chain combines TRBV20-1 with TRBJ1-2; D may be TRBD1 (5 bases). The CDR3 has 12 residues. Germline V gene data show CDR1 as DFQATT and CDR2 as SNEGSKA (reference sequence). Trimming stripped 6 bases from V and 7 bases from J, with 15 bases between.

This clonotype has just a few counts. The CDR3 DNA is TGTGCCAGCAGCCAAGAAATGGGGGACACCGGGGAGCTGTTTTTT. Protein product: CASSQEMGDTGELFF. The chain carries TRBV4-2 and TRBJ2-2; either TRBD1 or TRBD2 may fit D (5 bases each). V lost 0 bases and J lost 3, with 8 bases in between. The CDR3 consists of 15 residues. Germline lookup yields CDR1 LGHNA and CDR2 YNFKEQ.

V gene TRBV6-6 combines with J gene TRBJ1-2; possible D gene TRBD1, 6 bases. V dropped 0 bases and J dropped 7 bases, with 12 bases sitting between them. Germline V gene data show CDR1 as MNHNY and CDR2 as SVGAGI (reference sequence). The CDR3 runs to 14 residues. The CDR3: CASSYSIRGGGYTF. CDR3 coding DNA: TGTGCCAGCAGTTACTCGATTAGGGGGGGTGGCTACACCTTC.

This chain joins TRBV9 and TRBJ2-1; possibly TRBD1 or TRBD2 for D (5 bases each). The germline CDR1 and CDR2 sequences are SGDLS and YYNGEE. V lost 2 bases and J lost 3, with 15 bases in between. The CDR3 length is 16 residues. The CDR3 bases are TGTGCCAGCAGCGTGAGACCGGGACCGAGCTACAATGAGCAGTTCTTC. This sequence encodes CASSVRPGPSYNEQFF.

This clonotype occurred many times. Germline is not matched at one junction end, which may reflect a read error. CDR3 coding DNA: TGTGCTAGCAGCTTCGCCAGGGGGCAAGAGACCCAGTACTTC. Translation gives CASSFARGQETQYF. The chain recombines TRBV7-7 with TRBJ2-5; the match to TRBD1 covers 7 bases. This CDR3 region has 14 residues. CDR1 SSHAT and CDR2 FNYEAQ come from the germline V gene (reference sequence).

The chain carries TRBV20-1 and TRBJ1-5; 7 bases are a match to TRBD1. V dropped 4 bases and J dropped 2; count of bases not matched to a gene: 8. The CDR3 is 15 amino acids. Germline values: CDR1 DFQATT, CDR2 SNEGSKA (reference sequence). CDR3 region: CSATDRVLGNQPQHF. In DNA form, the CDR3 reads TGCAGTGCTACCGACAGGGTCCTTGGCAATCAGCCCCAGCATTTT.

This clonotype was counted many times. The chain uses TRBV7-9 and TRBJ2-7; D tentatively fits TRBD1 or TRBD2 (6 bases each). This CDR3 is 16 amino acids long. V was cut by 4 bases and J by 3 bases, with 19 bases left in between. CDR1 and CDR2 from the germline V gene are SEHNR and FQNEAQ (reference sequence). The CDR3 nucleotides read TGTGCCAGCAGCTACACCCTTGGGGGGCTCCACTACGAGCAGTACTTC. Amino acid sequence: CASSYTLGGLHYEQYF. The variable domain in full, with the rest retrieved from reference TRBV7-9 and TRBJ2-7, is DTGVSQNPRHKITKRGQNVTFRCDPISEHNRLYWYRQTLGQGPEFLTYFQNEAQLEKSRLLSDRFSAERPKGSFSTLEIQRTEQGDSAMYLCASSYTLGGLHYEQYFGPGTRLTVT.

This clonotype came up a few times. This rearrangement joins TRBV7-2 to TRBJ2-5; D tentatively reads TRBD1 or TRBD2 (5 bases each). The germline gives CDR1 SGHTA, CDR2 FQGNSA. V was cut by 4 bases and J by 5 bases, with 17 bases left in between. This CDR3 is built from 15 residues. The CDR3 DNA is TGTGCCAGCAGCTGGGGACGTACCCCCGGGGAGACCCAGTACTTC. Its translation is CASSWGRTPGETQYF. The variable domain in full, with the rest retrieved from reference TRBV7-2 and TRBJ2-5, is GAGVSQSPSNKVTEKGKDVELRCDPISGHTALYWYRQSLGQGLEFLIYFQGNSAPDKSGLPSDRFSAERTGGSVSTLTIQRTQQEDSAVYLCASSWGRTPGETQYFGPGTRLLVL.

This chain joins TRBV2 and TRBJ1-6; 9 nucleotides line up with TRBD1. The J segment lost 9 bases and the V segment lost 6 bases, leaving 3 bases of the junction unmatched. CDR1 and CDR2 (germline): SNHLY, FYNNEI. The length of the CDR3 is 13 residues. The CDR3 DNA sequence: TGTGCCAGCAGGAGGGACAGGGCTTCACCCCTCCACTTT. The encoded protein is CASRRDRASPLHF.

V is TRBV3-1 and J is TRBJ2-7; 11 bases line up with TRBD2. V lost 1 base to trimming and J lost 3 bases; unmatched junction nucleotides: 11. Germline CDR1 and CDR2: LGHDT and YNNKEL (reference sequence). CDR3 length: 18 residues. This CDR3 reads CASSQAMRRLAGNYEQYF. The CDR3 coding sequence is TGTGCCAGCAGCCAAGCCATGCGGCGACTAGCGGGGAACTACGAGCAGTACTTC.

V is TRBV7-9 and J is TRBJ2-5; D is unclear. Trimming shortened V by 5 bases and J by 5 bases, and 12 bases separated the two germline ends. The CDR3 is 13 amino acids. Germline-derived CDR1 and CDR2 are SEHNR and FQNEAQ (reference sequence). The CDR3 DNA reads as TGTGCCAGCAGCCACGCGAGTCTGGAGACCCAGTACTTC. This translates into CASSHASLETQYF.

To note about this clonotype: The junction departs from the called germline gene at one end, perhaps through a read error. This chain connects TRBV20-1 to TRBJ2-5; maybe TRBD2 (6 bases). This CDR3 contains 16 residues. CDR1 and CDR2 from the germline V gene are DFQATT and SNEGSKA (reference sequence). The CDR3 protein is CSARDRGFLAQETRYF. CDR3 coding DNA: TGCAGTGCTAGAGATCGGGGCTTTCTAGCGCAAGAGACCCGGTACTTC.

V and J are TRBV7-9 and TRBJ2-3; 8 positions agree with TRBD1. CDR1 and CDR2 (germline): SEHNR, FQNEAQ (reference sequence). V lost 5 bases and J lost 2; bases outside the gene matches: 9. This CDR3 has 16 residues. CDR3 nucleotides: TGTGCCAGCAGCGGACGGGGACAGGAGTACACAGATACGCAGTATTTT. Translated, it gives CASSGRGQEYTDTQYF.

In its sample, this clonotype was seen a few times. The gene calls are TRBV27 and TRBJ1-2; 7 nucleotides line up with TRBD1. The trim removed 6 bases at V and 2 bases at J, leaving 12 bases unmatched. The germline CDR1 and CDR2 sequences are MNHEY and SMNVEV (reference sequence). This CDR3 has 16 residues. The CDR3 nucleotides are TGTGCCAGCAGCCCGGCCGCCGGACAGGCCAACTATGGCTACACCTTC. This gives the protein CASSPAAGQANYGYTF.

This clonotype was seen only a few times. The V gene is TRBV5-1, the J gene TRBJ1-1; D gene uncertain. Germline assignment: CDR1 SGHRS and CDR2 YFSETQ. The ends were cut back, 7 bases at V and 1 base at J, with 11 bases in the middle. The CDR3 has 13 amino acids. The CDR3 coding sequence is TGCGCCAGCTCCCGGTCCGGGAACACTGAAGCTTTCTTT. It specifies CASSRSGNTEAFF.

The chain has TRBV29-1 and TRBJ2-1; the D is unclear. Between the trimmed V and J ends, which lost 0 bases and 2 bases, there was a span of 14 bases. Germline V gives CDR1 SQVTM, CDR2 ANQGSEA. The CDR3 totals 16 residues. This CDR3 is CSVEDREVAPYNEQFF. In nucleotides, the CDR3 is TGCAGCGTTGAAGATCGCGAGGTGGCCCCCTACAATGAGCAGTTCTTC.

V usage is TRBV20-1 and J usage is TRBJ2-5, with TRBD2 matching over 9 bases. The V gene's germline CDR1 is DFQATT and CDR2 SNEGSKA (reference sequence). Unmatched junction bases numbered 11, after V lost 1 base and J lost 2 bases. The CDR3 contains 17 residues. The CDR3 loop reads CSARGTSAYHKQETQYF. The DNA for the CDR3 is TGCAGTGCTAGAGGGACTAGCGCCTACCACAAACAAGAGACCCAGTACTTC.

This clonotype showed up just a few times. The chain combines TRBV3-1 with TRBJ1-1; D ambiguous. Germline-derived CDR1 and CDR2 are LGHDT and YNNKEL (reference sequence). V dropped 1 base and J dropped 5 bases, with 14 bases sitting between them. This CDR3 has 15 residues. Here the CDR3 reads CASSQGWGKGTEAFF. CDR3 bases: TGTGCCAGCAGCCAAGGTTGGGGTAAAGGGACTGAAGCTTTCTTT.

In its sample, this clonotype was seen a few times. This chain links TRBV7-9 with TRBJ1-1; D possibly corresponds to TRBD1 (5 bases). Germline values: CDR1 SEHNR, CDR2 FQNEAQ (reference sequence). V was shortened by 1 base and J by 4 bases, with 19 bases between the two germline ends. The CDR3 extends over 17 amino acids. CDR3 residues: CASSLVGGLLGPTEAFF. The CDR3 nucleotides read TGTGCCAGCAGCTTAGTCGGGGGACTCCTGGGCCCCACTGAAGCTTTCTTT.